Listed below are T cell receptor beta chains from one sample, sequenced in a study of post-analysis software for immune sequencing data. One entry per CDR3 protein results from TCRdb running MiXCR on the PCR reads. Counted here are roughly 400,000 distinct CDR3 sequences, 30% to 45% occurring once; the ten biggest clones make up 7.5% to 8.5%. The sample was blood. Every receptor here comes from a girl aged 2-10 years with multiple sclerosis. CDR3s include the opening cysteine and the closing phenylalanine or tryptophan. The D gene is left open where the match is weak. Some rows mark clone size as missing; the rest say once, few, many or name a class of expanded clone.

15	few	TRBV2	TRBD1	TRBJ2-7	TGTGCCAGCAGTGAGGGACAGGGGCTTATCGACGAGCAGTACTTC	CASSEGQGLIDEQYF
14	-	TRBV12-3/TRBV12-4	-	TRBJ1-6	TGTGCCAGCAGTTTAACAGGGCACCGTTCACCCCTCCACTTT	CASSLTGHRSPLHF
14	-	TRBV11-1	-	TRBJ2-7	TGTGCCAGCAAACGGGACGCCTTATACTACGAGCAGTACTTC	CASKRDALYYEQYF
13	few	TRBV24-1	-	TRBJ2-1	TGTGCCACCAGTGACTCCGGGACTAATGAGCAGTTCTTC	CATSDSGTNEQFF
16	once	TRBV5-1	-	TRBJ1-4	TGCGCCAGCAGTAGAGTAGGCCTCTTGACTAATGAAAAACTGTTTTTT	CASSRVGLLTNEKLFF
14	few	TRBV20-1	-	TRBJ1-2	TGCAGTGCTAGAGATCTGGGAGTTGGCTATGGCTACACCTTC	CSARDLGVGYGYTF
16	few	TRBV9	TRBD2	TRBJ2-3	TGTGCCAGCAGCGTCTTGGGGGGGAGCCACGGAGATACGCAGTATTTT	CASSVLGGSHGDTQYF
14	-	TRBV7-8	-	TRBJ1-4	TGTGCCAGCAGCTCCGGCCAGGGTTGGGAAAAACTGTTTTTT	CASSSGQGWEKLFF
16	few	TRBV9	TRBD2	TRBJ2-7	TGTGCCAGCAGCGTAGGCCCCACTAGCGGAACCTACGAGCAGTACTTC	CASSVGPTSGTYEQYF
16	few	TRBV7-9	TRBD2	TRBJ2-5	TGTGCCAGCAGCTCCGGGACTAGCGGGAGGTGGGAGACCCAGTACTTC	CASSSGTSGRWETQYF
12	few	TRBV12-3/TRBV12-4	-	TRBJ2-1	TGTGCCAGCACTGTGACCTTAAATGAGCAGTTCTTC	CASTVTLNEQFF
11	-	TRBV28	-	TRBJ2-1	TGTGCCAGCGGATACTACAGTGAGCAGTTCTTC	CASGYYSEQFF
17	-	TRBV7-2	TRBD1	TRBJ1-4	TGTGCCAGCAGCTTAGCCTACGACAGGGGACAAATGAAAGGGGTGTTTTTT	CASSLAYDRGQMKGVFF
14	-	TRBV12-3/TRBV12-4	-	TRBJ2-4	TGTGCCAGCAGTTTAGCGGACAACAAGAACATTCAGTACTTC	CASSLADNKNIQYF
15	-	TRBV7-9	-	TRBJ2-7	TGTGCCAGTCTCGACGGGACACCGATCGCCTACGAGCAGTACTTC	CASLDGTPIAYEQYF
14	-	TRBV9	-	TRBJ2-5	TGTGCCAGCAGCGTAGGGGGCAGCCAGAGGACCCAGTACTTC	CASSVGGSQRTQYF
15	many	TRBV11-2	-	TRBJ2-1	TGTGCCAGCAGCCCAGGGACAAGCTCCTACAATGAGCAGTTCTTC	CASSPGTSSYNEQFF
14	once	TRBV6-5	-	TRBJ1-2	TGTGCCAGCAGACGTTCTAAGGCTTACTATGGCTACACCTTC	CASRRSKAYYGYTF
18	-	TRBV20-1	TRBD2	TRBJ2-1	TGCAGTGCTAGGGATCGGGCTAGCGGGACTAACTCCTACAATGAGCAGTTCTTC	CSARDRASGTNSYNEQFF
17	-	TRBV7-9	TRBD1	TRBJ1-3	TGCGCCAGCAGCGGCATCGTTGGACAGGGGGCTGGAAACACCATATATTTT	CASSGIVGQGAGNTIYF
17	-	TRBV27	TRBD2	TRBJ2-7	TGTGCCAGCGTTAGAACTAGCGGGGGGTCCCACTCCTACGAGCAGTACTTC	CASVRTSGGSHSYEQYF
14	-	TRBV29-1	TRBD2	TRBJ2-3	TGCAGCGTTGACAGGACTAGCAGCACAGATACGCAGTATTTT	CSVDRTSSTDTQYF
20	once	TRBV6-2/TRBV6-3	TRBD2	TRBJ2-4	TGTGCCAGCAGTTACGTAGGACTAGCGGCTAGAAGCCTAGCCAAAAACATTCAGTACTTC	CASSYVGLAARSLAKNIQYF
16	-	TRBV3-1	-	TRBJ2-1	TGTGCCAGCAGCCAAGATCGAAGGGTTCCCTACAATGAGCAGTTCTTC	CASSQDRRVPYNEQFF
16	-	TRBV4-3	-	TRBJ2-1	TGCGCCAGCAGCCCGGGCGGGGCCAGCTCCTACAATGAGCAGTTCTTC	CASSPGGASSYNEQFF
14	-	TRBV4-1	-	TRBJ2-5	TGCGCCAGCAGCCAATTCTTACAGGAAGAGACCCAGTACTTC	CASSQFLQEETQYF
12	many	TRBV24-1	-	TRBJ2-7	TGTGCCACCAGTGACCCCGACAGTGAGCAGTACTTC	CATSDPDSEQYF
13	few	TRBV12-3/TRBV12-4	-	TRBJ2-7	TGTGCCAGCAGAACCGGGACGGAGTACGAGCAGTACTTC	CASRTGTEYEQYF
17	-	TRBV9	TRBD1	TRBJ2-7	TGTGCCAGCAGCGTAGGCCCCATCGGGACAGCACTTTACGAGCAGTACTTC	CASSVGPIGTALYEQYF
12	many	TRBV29-1	-	TRBJ2-5	TGCAGCGTTGGGCCAGGTGGGGAGACCCAGTACTTC	CSVGPGGETQYF
17	few	TRBV3-1	-	TRBJ2-7	TGTGCCAGCAGCCAAGACGTGGCAGGTTTATTATCCTACGAGCAGTACTTC	CASSQDVAGLLSYEQYF
15	-	TRBV20-1	TRBD2	TRBJ2-1	TGCAGTGCGAAGGGACTAGCGTTCTCCTACAATGAGCAGTTCTTC	CSAKGLAFSYNEQFF
15	-	TRBV7-9	TRBD2	TRBJ2-1	TGTGCCAGCGCCCCTAGCGGGCTCCCCTACAATGAGCAGTTCTTC	CASAPSGLPYNEQFF
13	-	TRBV12-3/TRBV12-4	-	TRBJ1-2	TGTGCCAGCAGTCTTCAGGGGTGGTATGGCTACACCTTC	CASSLQGWYGYTF
16	-	TRBV5-1	-	TRBJ2-7	TGCGCCAGCAGCTTGGAGGGACACTCTAGGGCCTACGAGCAGTACTTC	CASSLEGHSRAYEQYF
16	-	TRBV6-5	TRBD1	TRBJ2-7	TGTGCCATCGAACCGGAAGGACAGGGCCTCTCCTACGAGCAGTACTTC	CAIEPEGQGLSYEQYF
15	-	TRBV7-9	TRBD1	TRBJ2-1	TGTGCCAGCAGCTCGGACAGGGGCGGATACAATGAGCAGTTCTTC	CASSSDRGGYNEQFF
15	-	TRBV28	-	TRBJ2-7	TGTGCCAGCAGTTTATGGCAGGGCTTAGACCACGAGCAGTACTTC	CASSLWQGLDHEQYF
18	few	TRBV6-2/TRBV6-3	-	TRBJ2-3	TGTGCCAGCAGTTACTTTCGACAGATGGCCTCGGGCACAGATACGCAGTATTTT	CASSYFRQMASGTDTQYF
16	-	TRBV7-3	TRBD2	TRBJ2-3	TGTGCCAGCAGCTTAATGGGACTAGCGTCCTTAGATACGCAGTATTTT	CASSLMGLASLDTQYF
14	few	TRBV20-1	TRBD1	TRBJ2-5	TGCAGTGCTCCGACAGGGCTGCTACAAGAGACCCAGTACTTC	CSAPTGLLQETQYF
13	-	TRBV7-6	-	TRBJ1-4	TGTGCCAGCAGCTTAACGTCAGGAGTCGGACTGTTTTTT	CASSLTSGVGLFF
13	once	TRBV5-1	-	TRBJ1-2	TGCGCCAGCAGCTTGGATGGGGCCGGTGGCTACACCTTC	CASSLDGAGGYTF
12	-	TRBV5-6	-	TRBJ1-2	TGTGCCAGCAGCTTCTTGACGGATGGCTACACCTTC	CASSFLTDGYTF
17	-	TRBV13	TRBD2	TRBJ2-5	TGTGCCAGCAGCTTCAAAGCGGGGGGCCGTCGGCAAGAGACCCAGTACTTC	CASSFKAGGRRQETQYF
13	-	TRBV5-5	-	TRBJ1-2	TGTGCCAGCAGCTCACAGGGAGTTCGGGGCTACACCTTC	CASSSQGVRGYTF
14	few	TRBV4-3	-	TRBJ2-5	TGCGCCAGCAGCCAAGGACTAGACCAAGAGACCCAGTACTTC	CASSQGLDQETQYF
14	-	TRBV20-1	TRBD2	TRBJ2-5	TGCAGTGCTAGGGTGGGAGGGTACCAAGAGACCCAGTACTTC	CSARVGGYQETQYF
17	-	TRBV6-2/TRBV6-3	TRBD1	TRBJ2-6	TGTGCCAGCAGTAGCGGACAGGGGGTGTCTGGGGCCAACGTCCTGACTTTC	CASSSGQGVSGANVLTF
15	-	TRBV7-2	-	TRBJ2-7	TGTGCCAGCAGCTTAGATGTGGGGACACTCTACGAGCAGTACTTC	CASSLDVGTLYEQYF
12	few	TRBV20-1	TRBD1	TRBJ2-5	TGCAGTGCTCAGACAGGGAAAGAGACCCAGTACTTC	CSAQTGKETQYF
10	few	TRBV29-1	-	TRBJ2-1	TGCAGCGTTGAAAAGGGGGGGCAGTTCTTC	CSVEKGGQFF
15	few	TRBV5-5	-	TRBJ2-1	TGTGCCAGCAGCTTGGACGGGGGCTGGGGGAATGAGCAGTTCTTC	CASSLDGGWGNEQFF
16	-	TRBV7-2	TRBD1	TRBJ2-7	TGTGCCAGCAGCTGGGGACAGGGTTCAGGGGCCTACGAGCAGTACTTC	CASSWGQGSGAYEQYF
15	-	TRBV28	TRBD2	TRBJ2-7	TGTGCCAGCAGTTTATCCGCGGGAGGGCCCCCCGAGCAGTACTTC	CASSLSAGGPPEQYF
15	-	TRBV19	TRBD1	TRBJ2-7	TGTGCCAGTAGTCCAAGACAGGGGGAAGGATACGAGCAGTACTTC	CASSPRQGEGYEQYF
13	many	TRBV12-3/TRBV12-4	-	TRBJ1-6	TGTGCCAGCAGACCCGGGAGGAATTCACCCCTCCACTTT	CASRPGRNSPLHF
15	-	TRBV5-4	TRBD2	TRBJ2-3	TGTGCCAGCAGCTTTACCAGCGGGGGTCTGGATACGCAGTATTTT	CASSFTSGGLDTQYF
13	few	TRBV19	-	TRBJ2-7	TGTGCCAGTAGTATAAGAAACTCCTACGAGCAGTACTTC	CASSIRNSYEQYF
13	many	TRBV5-1	-	TRBJ2-1	TGTGCCAGCAGCTTGGGACAATACAATGAGCAGTTCTTC	CASSLGQYNEQFF